The sequence of this TCR beta chain was determined in a study of blood T cells in healthy people across ages. Whole-study results and caveats: Using unsorted PBMCs precluded a conclusive naive versus antigen-experienced comparison.

The CDR3 is made up of 13 amino acids. Trimming left V 6 bases short and J 8 bases short, with 15 bases between. Germline V gives CDR1 SGHAT, CDR2 FQNNGV. This clonotype was observed many times. As yet, its antigen is unknown. Primed by a sample-barcoded 5' primer and a J-beta primer mix, a second PCR proceeded for 7 to 11 cycles. Sequencing yielded, for each sample, at least 2.5 million paired-end reads carrying CDR3. TCRdb used MiXCR to reprocess the 5' RACE reads, holding one entry per CDR3 protein. The sample includes hundreds of thousands of distinct CDR3 sequences, more than 25% of them seen just once.

The source material was blood. The chain recombines TRBV11-2 with TRBJ2-3; TRBD1 is a possible D gene (6 bases). This receptor was obtained from a woman older than 75 in good health. This CDR3 reads CASRLTGKSTQYF. In DNA form, the CDR3 reads TGTGCCAGCAGGCTAACAGGGAAGTCTACGCAGTATTTT.